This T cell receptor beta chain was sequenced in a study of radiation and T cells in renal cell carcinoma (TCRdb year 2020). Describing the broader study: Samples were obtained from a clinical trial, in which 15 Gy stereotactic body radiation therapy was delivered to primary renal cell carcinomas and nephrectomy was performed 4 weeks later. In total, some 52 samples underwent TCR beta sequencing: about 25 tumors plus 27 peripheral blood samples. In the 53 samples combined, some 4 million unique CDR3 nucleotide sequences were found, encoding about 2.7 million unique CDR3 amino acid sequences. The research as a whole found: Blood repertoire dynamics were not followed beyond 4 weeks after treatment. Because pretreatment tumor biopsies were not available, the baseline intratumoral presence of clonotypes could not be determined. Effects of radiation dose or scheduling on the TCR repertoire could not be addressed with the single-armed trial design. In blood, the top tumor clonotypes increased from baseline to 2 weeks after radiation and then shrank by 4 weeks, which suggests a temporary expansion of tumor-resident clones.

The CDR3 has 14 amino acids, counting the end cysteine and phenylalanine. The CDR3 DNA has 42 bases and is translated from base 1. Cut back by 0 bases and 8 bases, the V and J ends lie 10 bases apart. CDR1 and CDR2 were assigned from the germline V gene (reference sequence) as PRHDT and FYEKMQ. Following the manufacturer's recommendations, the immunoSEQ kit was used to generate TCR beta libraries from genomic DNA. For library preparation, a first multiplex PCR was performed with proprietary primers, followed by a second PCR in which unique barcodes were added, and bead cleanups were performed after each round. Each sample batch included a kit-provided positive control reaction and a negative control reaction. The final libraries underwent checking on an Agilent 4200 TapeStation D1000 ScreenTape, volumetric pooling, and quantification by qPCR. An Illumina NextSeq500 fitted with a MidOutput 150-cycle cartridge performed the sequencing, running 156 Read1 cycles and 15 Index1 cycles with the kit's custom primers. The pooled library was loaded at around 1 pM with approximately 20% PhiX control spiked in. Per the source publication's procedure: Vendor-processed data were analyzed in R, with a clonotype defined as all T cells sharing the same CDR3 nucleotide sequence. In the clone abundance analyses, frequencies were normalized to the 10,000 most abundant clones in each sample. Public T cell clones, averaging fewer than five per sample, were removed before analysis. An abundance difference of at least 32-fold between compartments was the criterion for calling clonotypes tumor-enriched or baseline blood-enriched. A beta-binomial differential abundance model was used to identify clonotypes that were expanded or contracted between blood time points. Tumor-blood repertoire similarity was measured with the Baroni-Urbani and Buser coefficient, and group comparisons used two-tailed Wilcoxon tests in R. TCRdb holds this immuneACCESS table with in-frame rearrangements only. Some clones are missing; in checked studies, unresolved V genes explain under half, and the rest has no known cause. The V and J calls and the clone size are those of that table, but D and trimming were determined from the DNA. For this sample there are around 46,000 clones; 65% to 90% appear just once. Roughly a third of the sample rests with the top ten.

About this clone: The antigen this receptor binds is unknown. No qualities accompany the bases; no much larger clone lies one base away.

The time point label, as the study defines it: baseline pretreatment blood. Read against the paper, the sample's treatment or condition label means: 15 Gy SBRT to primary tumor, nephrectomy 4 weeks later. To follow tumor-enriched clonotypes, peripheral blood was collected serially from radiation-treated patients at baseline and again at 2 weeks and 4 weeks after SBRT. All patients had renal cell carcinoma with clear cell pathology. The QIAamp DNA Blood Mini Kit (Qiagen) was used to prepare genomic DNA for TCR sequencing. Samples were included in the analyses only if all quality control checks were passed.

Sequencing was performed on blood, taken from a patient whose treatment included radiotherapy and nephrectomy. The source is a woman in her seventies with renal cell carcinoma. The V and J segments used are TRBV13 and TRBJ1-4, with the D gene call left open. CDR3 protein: CASSLGLGGEKLFF. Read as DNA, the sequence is TGTGCCAGCAGCTTAGGCCTGGGTGGGGAAAAACTGTTTTTT. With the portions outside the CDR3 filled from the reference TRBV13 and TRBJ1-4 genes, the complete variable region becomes AAGVIQSPRHLIKEKRETATLKCYPIPRHDTVYWYQQGPGQDPQFLISFYEKMQSDKGSIPDRFSAQQFSDYHSELNMSSLELGDSALYFCASSLGLGGEKLFFGSGTQLSVL.